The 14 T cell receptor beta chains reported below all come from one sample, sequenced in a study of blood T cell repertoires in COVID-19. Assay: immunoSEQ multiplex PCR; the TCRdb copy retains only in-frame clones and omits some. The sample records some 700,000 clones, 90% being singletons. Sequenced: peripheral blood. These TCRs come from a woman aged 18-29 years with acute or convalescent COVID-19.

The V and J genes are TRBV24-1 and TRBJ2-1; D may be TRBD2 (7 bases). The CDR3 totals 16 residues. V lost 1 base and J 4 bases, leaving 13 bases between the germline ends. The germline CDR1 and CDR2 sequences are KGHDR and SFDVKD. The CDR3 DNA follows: TGTGCCACCAGTGATTTCGGGGGGCGCGGTTACAATGAGCAGTTCTTC. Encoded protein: CATSDFGGRGYNEQFF.

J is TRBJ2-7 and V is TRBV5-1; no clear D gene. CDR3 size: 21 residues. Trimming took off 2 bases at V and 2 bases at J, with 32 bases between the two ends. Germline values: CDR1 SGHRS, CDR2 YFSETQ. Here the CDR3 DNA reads TGCGCCAGCAGCTTACCTTACCCTCGACGTAAGGAGAGTCTCTTCCCCTACGAGCAGTACTTC. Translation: CASSLPYPRRKESLFPYEQYF. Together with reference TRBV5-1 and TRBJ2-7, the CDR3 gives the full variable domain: KAGVTQTPRYLIKTRGQQVTLSCSPISGHRSVSWYQQTPGQGLQFLFEYFSETQRNKGNFPGRFSGRQFSNSRSEMNVSTLELGDSALYLCASSLPYPRRKESLFPYEQYFGPGTRLTVT.

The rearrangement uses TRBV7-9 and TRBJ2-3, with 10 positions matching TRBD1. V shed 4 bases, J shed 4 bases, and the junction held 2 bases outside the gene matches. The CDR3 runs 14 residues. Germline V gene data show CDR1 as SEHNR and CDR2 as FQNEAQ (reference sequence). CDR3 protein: CASSWTGGSDTQYF. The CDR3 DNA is TGTGCCAGCAGCTGGACAGGGGGATCAGATACGCAGTATTTT.

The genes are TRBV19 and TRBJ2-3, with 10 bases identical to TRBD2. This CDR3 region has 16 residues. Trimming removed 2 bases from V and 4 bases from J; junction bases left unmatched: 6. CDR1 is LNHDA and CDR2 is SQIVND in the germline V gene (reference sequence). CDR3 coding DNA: TGTGCCAGTAGTATAATAGCGGGGGGATGGGCAGATACGCAGTATTTT. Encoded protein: CASSIIAGGWADTQYF.

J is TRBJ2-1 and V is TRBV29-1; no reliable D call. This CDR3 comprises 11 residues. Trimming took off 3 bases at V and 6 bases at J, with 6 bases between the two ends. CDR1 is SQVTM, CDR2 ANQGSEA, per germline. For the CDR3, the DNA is TGCAGCGTTGACAGATCCAATGAGCAGTTCTTC. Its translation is CSVDRSNEQFF.

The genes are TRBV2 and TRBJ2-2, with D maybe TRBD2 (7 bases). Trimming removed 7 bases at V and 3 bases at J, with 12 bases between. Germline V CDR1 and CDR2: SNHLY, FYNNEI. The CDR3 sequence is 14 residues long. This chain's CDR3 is CASISGGHTGELFF. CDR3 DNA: TGTGCCAGCATATCCGGGGGGCACACCGGGGAGCTGTTTTTT.

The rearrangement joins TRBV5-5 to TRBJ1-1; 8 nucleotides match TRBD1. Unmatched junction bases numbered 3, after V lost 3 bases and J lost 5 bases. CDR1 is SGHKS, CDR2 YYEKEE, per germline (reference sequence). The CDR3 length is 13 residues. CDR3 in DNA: TGTGCCAGCAGCTACGACAGGGGAACTGAAGCTTTCTTT. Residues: CASSYDRGTEAFF.

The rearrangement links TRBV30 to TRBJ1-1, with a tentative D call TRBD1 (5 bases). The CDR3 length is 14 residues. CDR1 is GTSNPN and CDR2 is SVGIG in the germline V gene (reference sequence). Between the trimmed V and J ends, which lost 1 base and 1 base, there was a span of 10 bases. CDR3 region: CAWSEGQPNTEAFF. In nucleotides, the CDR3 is TGTGCCTGGAGTGAGGGGCAGCCGAACACTGAAGCTTTCTTT.

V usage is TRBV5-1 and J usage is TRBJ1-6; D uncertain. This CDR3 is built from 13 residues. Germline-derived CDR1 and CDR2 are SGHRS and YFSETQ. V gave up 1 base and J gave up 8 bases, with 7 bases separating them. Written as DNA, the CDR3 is TGCGCCAGCAGCTTGCGTCTTGATTCACCCCTCCACTTT. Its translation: CASSLRLDSPLHF.

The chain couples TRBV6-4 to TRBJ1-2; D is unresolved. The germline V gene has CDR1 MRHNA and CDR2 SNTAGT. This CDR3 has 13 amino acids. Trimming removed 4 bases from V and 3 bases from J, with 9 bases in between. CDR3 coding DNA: TGTGCCAGCAGTGCCTCCCGTGACTATGGCTACACCTTC. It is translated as CASSASRDYGYTF.

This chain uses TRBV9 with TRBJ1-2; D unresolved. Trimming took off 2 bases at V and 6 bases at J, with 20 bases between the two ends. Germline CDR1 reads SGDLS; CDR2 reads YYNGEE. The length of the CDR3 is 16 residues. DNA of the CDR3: TGTGCCAGCAGCGTGCCCCGTACGGCCAGAGGGAATGGCTACACCTTC. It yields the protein CASSVPRTARGNGYTF.

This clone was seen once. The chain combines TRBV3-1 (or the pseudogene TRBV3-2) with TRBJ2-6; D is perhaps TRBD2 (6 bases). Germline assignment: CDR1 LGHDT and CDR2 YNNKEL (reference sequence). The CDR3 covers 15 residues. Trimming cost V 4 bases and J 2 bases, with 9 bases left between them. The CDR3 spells CASSPPSAGANVLTF. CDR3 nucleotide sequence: TGTGCCAGCAGCCCTCCTAGCGCTGGGGCCAACGTCCTGACTTTC.

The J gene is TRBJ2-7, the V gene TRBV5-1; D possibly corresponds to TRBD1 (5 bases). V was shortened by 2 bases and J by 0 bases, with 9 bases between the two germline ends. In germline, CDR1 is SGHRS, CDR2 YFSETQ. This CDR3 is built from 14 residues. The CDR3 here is CASSFWTSSYEQYF. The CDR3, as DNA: TGCGCCAGCAGCTTCTGGACAAGCTCCTACGAGCAGTACTTC.

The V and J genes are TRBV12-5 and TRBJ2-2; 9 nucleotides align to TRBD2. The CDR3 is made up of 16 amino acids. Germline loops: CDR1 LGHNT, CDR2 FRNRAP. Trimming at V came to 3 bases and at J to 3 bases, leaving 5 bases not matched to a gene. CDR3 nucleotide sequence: TGTGCTAGTGGTTTTACAGCGGGGGGCCACACCGGGGAGCTGTTTTTT. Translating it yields CASGFTAGGHTGELFF.